This T cell receptor beta chain was captured by sequencing in a study of OX40 agonist ivuxolimab in advanced cancers. In the study overall: Ivuxolimab, an antibody acting as an agonist of OX40 (CD134), was used to treat patients.

Assay: immunoSEQ multiplex PCR; the TCRdb copy retains only in-frame clones and omits some. The top ten clones hold roughly 4.5% of a sample with roughly 53,000 clones, roughly 90% of them seen once. This clone was observed once. This CDR3 comprises 17 residues. Germline loops: CDR1 SGHNT, CDR2 YYREEE (reference sequence). V lost 2 bases and J lost 2; bases outside the gene matches: 5. This TCR derives from an adult with an advanced solid tumor such as melanoma, head and neck, liver or kidney cancer. Sample: CD4+ or CD8+ T cells sorted from blood, taken in a trial of the OX40 agonist ivuxolimab. The J gene is TRBJ2-3, the V gene TRBV5-4; 13 nucleotides match TRBD2. This CDR3 is CASSLPGLAGNTDTQYF. The CDR3 region has the DNA TGTGCCAGCAGCTTACCGGGACTAGCGGGGAACACAGATACGCAGTATTTT.